The table lists the clone carrying this TCR beta chain with a few counts. Its antigen is undetermined. Germline V gives CDR1 SGHTA, CDR2 FQGNSA. Trimming removed 4 bases at V and 9 bases at J, with 16 bases between. The CDR3 runs to 14 residues. These data originate in a study of early T cells in non-severe SARS-CoV-2 infection. Study background: Sequencing of unsorted whole blood was done on bulk RNA, leaving chains unpaired. Study results and limitations: VDJdb matches were skewed toward anti-spike CD8 T cell responses.

In the library, individual cDNA molecules carried attached unique molecular identifiers. One entry per CDR3 protein, called by TCRdb with MiXCR from the 5' RACE reads. The table includes 55,000 or so distinct CDR3 sequences, around 12% detected once. This chain joins TRBV7-2 and TRBJ2-4; D gene uncertain. The sample consisted of whole blood. The clonotype comes from an adult who was a healthcare worker with PCR-confirmed SARS-CoV-2 infection or an uninfected control (not recorded which). CDR3 protein: CASSSPTRAPIQYF. The CDR3 DNA sequence: TGTGCCAGCAGCTCCCCCACCCGGGCCCCCATTCAGTACTTC.